Listed here are 2 T cell receptor beta chains from one sample, sequenced in a study of PD-1 blockade in classical Hodgkin lymphoma. TCRdb keeps only in-frame clones here, not all; method: immunoSEQ multiplex PCR. The table records tens of thousands of clones, over 90% of them present only once. Noted time point: newly diagnosed, previously untreated cHL patient sample. The sequenced sample was peripheral blood mononuclear cells (PBMCs). The receptor source for this set is a human donor with classical Hodgkin lymphoma.

The chain couples TRBV28 to TRBJ1-4, with D possibly matching TRBD1 (5 bases). The CDR3 sequence is 15 residues long. Germline-derived CDR1 and CDR2 are MDHEN and SYDVKM. V lost 7 bases, J lost 4 bases, and 16 bases lay in between. The CDR3 DNA reads TGTGCCAGCACTCCTTCGGGCAGGGTTAATGAAAAACTGTTTTTT. Protein sequence: CASTPSGRVNEKLFF. The variable domain in full, with the rest retrieved from reference TRBV28 and TRBJ1-4, is DVKVTQSSRYLVKRTGEKVFLECVQDMDHENMFWYRQDPGLGLRLIYFSYDVKMKEKGDIPEGYSVSREKKERFSLILESASTNQTSMYLCASTPSGRVNEKLFFGSGTQLSVL.

The chain combines TRBV9 with TRBJ2-6, with a possible D match to TRBD2 (5 bases). Trimming left V 0 bases short and J 3 bases short, with 7 bases between. The CDR3 runs to 15 residues. Per germline, CDR1 SGDLS and CDR2 YYNGEE. The chain's CDR3 is CASSVEGDGANVLTF. The CDR3 bases are TGTGCCAGCAGCGTAGAGGGAGATGGGGCCAACGTCCTGACTTTC.